The 2 T cell receptor beta chains below all came from one sample that was sequenced in a study of control samples from healthy donors and cancer patients (dated by TCRdb to 2018 to 2021). The library was built by means of the immunoSEQ multiplex PCR assay. TCRdb mirrors the immuneACCESS table, restricted to in-frame sequences. Some clones are absent from its copies; in checked studies, under half trace to an unresolved V gene, and the reason for the others is unknown. A total of about 230,000 clones appear in this sample, around 79% of them only once. 13% of the sample goes to the ten largest clones. The sample was PBMCs. The source is an older woman with lung cancer.

The chain uses TRBV28 and TRBJ2-7; D is uncertain. Germline V gives CDR1 MDHEN, CDR2 SYDVKM. Trimming stripped 6 bases from V and 6 bases from J, with 15 bases between. This CDR3 comprises 13 residues. The CDR3 sequence is CASSVGPKGEQYF. CDR3 sequence (DNA): TGTGCCAGCAGCGTTGGGCCAAAGGGCGAGCAGTACTTC.

The chain combines TRBV6-5 with TRBJ2-1; D remains unclear. Trimming removed 6 bases from V and 4 bases from J, with 4 bases in between. Looked up from germline, CDR1 is MNHEY and CDR2 is SVGAGI. CDR3 length equals 11 residues. The CDR3 sequence: CASRDYNEQFF. DNA of the CDR3: TGTGCCAGCAGGGATTACAATGAGCAGTTCTTC.